This note documents a single T cell receptor beta chain sequence. Its antigen is not identified. There was relapse after autologous stem cell transplantation in every patient, and there was variation in brentuximab vedotin exposure. This table comes from immunoSEQ multiplex PCR, and its TCRdb copy is limited to in-frame clones, with some not included. The sample gives more than 85,000 clones, about 93% of which show up once; over 2.5% is in the top ten. This sample is drawn from a study of PD-1 blockade in classical Hodgkin lymphoma. Points from the study as a whole: In CD4+ cells, TCR diversity went up significantly by C4D1, but in CD8+ cells it did not. In newly diagnosed patients, baseline TCR diversity was reportedly below that of healthy donors.

The source of this sequence is a human donor with classical Hodgkin lymphoma. The input for sequencing was peripheral blood mononuclear cells (PBMCs), taken before the second cycle of nivolumab.

Here the CDR3 reads CASSTHEGAFNEKLFF. DNA for the CDR3: TGCGCCAGCAGCACTCACGAGGGGGCCTTCAATGAAAAACTGTTTTTT. The chain couples TRBV4-1 to TRBJ1-4; 7 bases fit TRBD1. Germline CDR1 is MGHRA and CDR2 is YSYEKL. With V trimmed by 5 bases and J by 5 bases, 11 bases remained unmatched. The CDR3 totals 16 residues.